The rows below give T cell receptor beta chains drawn from one sample of a study of CD8 T cells in ankylosing spondylitis. Via MiXCR, TCRdb re-called the 5' RACE reads, giving one row per CDR3 protein. This table has 200,000 to 250,000 distinct CDR3 sequences, about 10% appearing once. The sample was blood, either unsorted or a sorted T cell fraction (not recorded which). The origin of the receptors is a male donor with ankylosing spondylitis or in good health (not recorded which). CDR3s include the opening cysteine and the closing phenylalanine or tryptophan. The order of the fields is J gene, V gene, clone size, CDR3 protein. Only some rows state a clone size, as once, few, many or a class for expanded clones.

J: TRBJ2-3; V: TRBV9; size: many; CDR3: CASTRLGLTDTQYF
J: TRBJ1-2; V: TRBV5-1; size: many; CDR3: CASSPNPGTSHYGYTF
J: TRBJ2-3; V: TRBV5-5; size: many; CDR3: CASSLEVEYYSTDTQYF
J: TRBJ2-5; V: TRBV29-1; size: many; CDR3: CSVETGGTETQYF
J: TRBJ1-4; V: TRBV12-3/TRBV12-4; size: many; CDR3: CASSSFTWDATNEKLFF
J: TRBJ2-1; V: TRBV7-2; size: many; CDR3: CASSSPYLAGENEQFF
J: TRBJ2-2; V: TRBV12-3/TRBV12-4; size: many; CDR3: CASSLPGDGELFF
J: TRBJ2-5; V: TRBV10-3; size: few; CDR3: CATTVGETQYF
J: TRBJ2-5; V: TRBV5-1; size: many; CDR3: CASSPEWGEETQYF
J: TRBJ2-2; V: TRBV29-1; size: many; CDR3: CSVGRLAGGPNTGELFF
J: TRBJ2-3; V: TRBV7-3; size: few; CDR3: CASSFVGDTQYF
J: TRBJ2-3; V: TRBV20-1; size: few; CDR3: CSASRLVLDTQYF
J: TRBJ1-5; V: TRBV5-1; size: many; CDR3: CASAPGASNQPQHF
J: TRBJ1-2; V: TRBV28; size: many; CDR3: CASSDSTGAGGYTF
J: TRBJ1-1; V: TRBV20-1; size: many; CDR3: CSATYRGGSTEAFF
J: TRBJ1-1; V: TRBV5-1; size: few; CDR3: CASSLDRGLFSGTEAFF
J: TRBJ2-7; V: TRBV20-1; size: -; CDR3: CSARSPGLAGIIGSEQYF
J: TRBJ2-1; V: TRBV5-1; size: many; CDR3: CASSLAALSGPHNEQFF
J: TRBJ2-3; V: TRBV7-8; size: few; CDR3: CASLLAGLADTQYF
J: TRBJ1-2; V: TRBV3-1; size: many; CDR3: CASSQDWGVGYTF
J: TRBJ2-5; V: TRBV10-2; size: many; CDR3: CASSESPAGGKTQYF
J: TRBJ2-3; V: TRBV7-7; size: few; CDR3: CASSSGQGGSTDTQYF
J: TRBJ2-1; V: TRBV20-1; size: many; CDR3: CSAFPGTGGSEQFF
J: TRBJ2-7; V: TRBV12-3/TRBV12-4; size: -; CDR3: CASSLRYYEQYF